The 21 T cell receptor beta chains listed next were all sequenced from one sample in a study of lymphopenia after photon versus proton radiotherapy (dated by TCRdb to the late 2010s). To prepare the library, the immunoSEQ multiplex PCR assay was applied. TCRdb mirrors the immuneACCESS table, restricted to in-frame sequences. Some clones are absent from its copies; in checked studies, under half trace to an unresolved V gene, and the reason for the others is unknown. In all, the sample holds 2,000 to 2,500 clones, and just over 75% of those were seen once. The ten largest make up 30% to 40% of the sample. Sequencing used peripheral blood, obtained from a patient treated with photon-based radiotherapy. The receptor source for this set is a man older than 75 with cholangiocarcinoma.

The chain's CDR3 is CAWRQASNTGELFF. The CDR3 DNA sequence: TGTGCCTGGCGACAGGCATCGAACACCGGGGAGCTGTTTTTT. The chain combines TRBV30 with TRBJ2-2, with D possibly being TRBD1 (6 bases). V dropped 5 bases and J dropped 0 bases, with 10 bases sitting between them. Germline lookup yields CDR1 GTSNPN and CDR2 SVGIG (reference sequence). The CDR3 runs 14 residues.

This clone was detected only a few times. This chain links TRBV2 with TRBJ2-2; tentatively, D is TRBD1 or TRBD2 (5 bases each). The length of the CDR3 is 14 residues. V lost 7 bases and J lost 4, with 13 bases in between. Germline assignment: CDR1 SNHLY and CDR2 FYNNEI. The CDR3 region has the DNA TGTGCCAGCACCCTCCCAGGGACCACCGGGGAGCTGTTTTTT. It codes for CASTLPGTTGELFF.

A few counts support this clone. J is TRBJ1-1 and V is TRBV19; the match to TRBD1 covers 9 bases. Germline loops: CDR1 LNHDA, CDR2 SQIVND (reference sequence). The V segment lost 2 bases and the J segment 4 bases; nucleotides outside the gene matches: 2. This CDR3 comprises 14 residues. The CDR3 spells CASSIMTGGTEAFF. For the CDR3, the DNA is TGTGCCAGTAGTATAATGACAGGGGGCACTGAAGCTTTCTTT. Variable domain in full (rest from reference TRBV19 and TRBJ1-1): DGGITQSPKYLFRKEGQNVTLSCEQNLNHDAMYWYRQDPGQGLRLIYYSQIVNDFQKGDIAEGYSVSREKKESFPLTVTSAQKNPTAFYLCASSIMTGGTEAFFGQGTRLTVV.

The chain has TRBV28 and TRBJ1-2; TRBD1 is a possible D gene (5 bases). This CDR3 is 12 amino acids long. Trimming removed 8 bases at V and 5 bases at J, with 12 bases between. Germline CDR1 and CDR2: MDHEN and SYDVKM. The CDR3 is CASDQGWYGYTF. CDR3 sequence (DNA): TGTGCCAGCGACCAGGGATGGTATGGCTACACCTTC.

CDR3 region: CVLGGGYTF. DNA of the CDR3: TGTGTCCTCGGCGGAGGCTACACCTTC. The rearrangement uses TRBV7-9 and TRBJ1-2; no reliable D call. Germline loops: CDR1 SEHNR, CDR2 FQNEAQ (reference sequence). This CDR3 has 9 amino acids.

CDR3 DNA: TGCGCCAGCAGCTCGGGGCTAGGACAGACCTACAATGAGCAGTTCTTC. This gives the protein CASSSGLGQTYNEQFF. The chain has TRBV5-1 and TRBJ2-1; D might be TRBD1 (6 bases). Per germline, CDR1 SGHRS and CDR2 YFSETQ. CDR3 length: 16 amino acids. V gave up 3 bases and J gave up 2 bases, with 15 bases separating them.

The count of this clone is one. This chain connects TRBV30 to TRBJ2-5; possibly TRBD1 for D (5 bases). Trimming stripped 0 bases from V and 2 bases from J, with 16 bases between. The CDR3 is 16 amino acids. The germline CDR1 and CDR2 sequences are GTSNPN and SVGIG (reference sequence). CDR3 region: CAWSVGASTYQETQYF. The CDR3 bases are TGTGCCTGGAGTGTAGGGGCATCAACCTATCAAGAGACCCAGTACTTC.

V and J are TRBV14 and TRBJ1-2; no clear D gene. This CDR3 has 13 amino acids. Germline V gene sequence: CDR1 SGHDN, CDR2 FVKESK. Trimming took 3 bases from V and 4 from J, leaving 9 bases between them. The CDR3 nucleotides read TGTGCCAGCAGCCACGGTCCCTCCTATGGCTACACCTTC. Amino acids: CASSHGPSYGYTF.

The CDR3 DNA reads TGTGCCAGCAGCTTGGGTGGGGAGGGAGCTTTCTTT. Residues: CASSLGGEGAFF. The chain is built from TRBV7-2 and TRBJ1-1; no firm D call. CDR1 SGHTA and CDR2 FQGNSA come from the germline V gene. The CDR3 runs to 12 residues. Trimming removed 3 bases at V and 10 bases at J, with 12 bases between.

This clone occurred a few times. J is TRBJ1-2 and V is TRBV14, with D tentatively TRBD1 (6 bases). V was trimmed by 4 bases and J by 4 bases, leaving 13 bases between them. Germline values: CDR1 SGHDN, CDR2 FVKESK. The CDR3 loop spans 14 amino acids. This CDR3 is CASSPGTNLYGYTF. DNA of the CDR3: TGTGCCAGCAGCCCCGGGACAAACCTCTATGGCTACACCTTC.

This chain uses TRBV7-3 with TRBJ2-5; TRBD1 agrees at 11 bases. CDR3 length: 14 residues. The junction had 6 bases not matched to a gene; V was cut back by 5 bases and J by 7 bases. The germline V gene encodes CDR1 SGHTA and CDR2 FQGTGA. CDR3 residues: CASSPWDRGGTQYF. CDR3 bases: TGTGCCAGCAGCCCCTGGGACAGGGGGGGGACCCAGTACTTC.

Remarks on this clone: Relative to the germline gene, one junction end is altered; a read error may explain this. The chain uses TRBV7-9 and TRBJ2-2; D not certain. The CDR3 is 15 residues long. Germline V gene data show CDR1 as SEHNR and CDR2 as FQNEAQ (reference sequence). CDR3 nucleotides: TGTGCCAACAGCATGCCCAGGACCACCACCGGGGAGCTGTTTTTT. Protein sequence: CANSMPRTTTGELFF.

The chain joins TRBV6-6 to TRBJ2-2; TRBD1 matches at 11 bases. Losses at the gene ends were 5 bases for V and 6 bases for J; bases not matched to a gene: 8. The CDR3 is 16 amino acids. Per germline, CDR1 MNHNY and CDR2 SVGAGI (reference sequence). CDR3 region: CASSQRQGQGAGELFF. The CDR3 DNA sequence: TGTGCCAGCAGTCAACGTCAGGGACAGGGGGCCGGGGAGCTGTTTTTT.

The J gene is TRBJ2-3, the V gene TRBV19; D may be TRBD1 (5 bases). Germline V gene data show CDR1 as LNHDA and CDR2 as SQIVND (reference sequence). The CDR3 covers 15 residues. Trimming took 8 bases from V and 0 from J, leaving 15 bases between them. In DNA form, the CDR3 reads TGTGCCAGTGACCAGACAGCCGGTAGCACAGATACGCAGTATTTT. This translates into CASDQTAGSTDTQYF.

The chain uses TRBV6-5 and TRBJ2-1; D is possibly TRBD2 (5 bases). Germline CDR1 and CDR2: MNHEY and SVGAGI. The V and J ends lost 10 bases and 7 bases respectively, with 11 bases between them. CDR3 size: 11 residues. The CDR3 is CATLRGNEQFF. The CDR3 DNA is TGTGCCACGTTACGGGGAAATGAGCAGTTCTTC.

The CDR3 nucleotides are TGTGCCAGCAGACAAACAGGTCTCACCGGGGAGCTGTTTTTT. This sequence encodes CASRQTGLTGELFF. V and J are TRBV6-6 and TRBJ2-2, with TRBD1 as a possible D gene (5 bases). This CDR3 spans 14 amino acids. CDR1 is MNHNY and CDR2 is SVGAGI in the germline V gene (reference sequence). V was shortened by 6 bases and J by 4 bases, with 12 bases between the two germline ends.

This clone was observed once. The chain combines TRBV5-1 with TRBJ2-2, with 7 bases fitting TRBD2. Trimming cost V 4 bases and J 4 bases; bases outside gene matches: 4. The CDR3 contains 14 residues. Per the germline V gene, CDR1 is SGHRS and CDR2 is YFSETQ. In DNA, the CDR3 is TGCGCCAGCAGCCCGGAGCGGGGCACCGGGGAGCTGTTTTTT. Translated, it gives CASSPERGTGELFF.

This clone was counted a few times. The V and J genes are TRBV6-5 and TRBJ2-2; 12 positions agree with TRBD2. V lost 4 bases, J lost 1 base, and 1 base stayed unmatched. The CDR3 extends over 16 amino acids. The V gene's germline CDR1 is MNHEY and CDR2 SVGAGI. The DNA for the CDR3 is TGTGCCAGCAGTTTACTAGCGGGGGGGAACACCGGGGAGCTGTTTTTT. Amino acids: CASSLLAGGNTGELFF.

V gene TRBV15 combines with J gene TRBJ1-2, with D tentatively TRBD1 (5 bases). The germline V and J ends were trimmed by 5 bases and 4 bases, with 20 bases remaining between them. The CDR3 loop spans 16 amino acids. In germline, CDR1 is LNHNV, CDR2 YYDKDF (reference sequence). In DNA, the CDR3 is TGTGCCACCAGCGGCGGTATAAGGTGTGGGACCTATGGCTACACCTTC. Encoded protein: CATSGGIRCGTYGYTF.

The chain couples TRBV12-5 to TRBJ2-1; maybe TRBD1 (6 bases). Per the germline V gene, CDR1 is LGHNT and CDR2 is FRNRAP. The CDR3 loop spans 17 amino acids. The V and J ends lost 7 bases and 8 bases respectively, with 27 bases between them. In DNA, the CDR3 is TGTGCTAGTGCCCAGGGATTACAGGGTCCCGAGGACGATGAGCAGTTCTTC. This encodes CASAQGLQGPEDDEQFF.

The genes are TRBV2 and TRBJ2-7, with a weak D call TRBD2 (5 bases). This CDR3 contains 14 residues. Germline V gene lookup returns CDR1 SNHLY and CDR2 FYNNEI. Trimming left V 7 bases short and J 2 bases short, with 15 bases between. The CDR3 here is CASKRVRGTYEQYF. The CDR3, as DNA: TGTGCCAGCAAGAGGGTCCGGGGAACCTACGAGCAGTACTTC.